This T cell receptor beta chain was captured by sequencing in a study of PD-1 blockade in classical Hodgkin lymphoma. Study-wide results and limits: Reports described newly diagnosed patients as having lower baseline TCR diversity than healthy donors. Lower baseline TCR diversity marked trial partial responders and progressors.

Sequencing was performed with immunoSEQ multiplex PCR; in TCRdb, only in-frame clones are kept and a portion is missing. The repertoire holds tens of thousands of clones, with around 90% as singletons. Germline V gives CDR1 SGDLS, CDR2 YYNGEE. Deletions cut 3 bases from V and 7 bases from J, with 22 bases between. The CDR3 runs 16 residues. The time point was: cycle 4 day 1 (C4D1), after about 6 weeks of nivolumab. Relapse after autologous stem cell transplantation occurred in every patient, and brentuximab vedotin exposure varied. A word on this clone: What it binds is not known.

This sequence joins TRBV9 and TRBJ2-5, with D tentatively TRBD2 (6 bases). The source is a human donor with classical Hodgkin lymphoma. This specimen was peripheral blood mononuclear cells (PBMCs), taken before the fourth cycle of nivolumab. CDR3 bases: TGTGCCAGCAGCGCCCCCTTGACCGGCGGGAAGTGGACCCAGTACTTC. Amino acids: CASSAPLTGGKWTQYF.